The clone carrying this TCR beta chain was picked up one time. These data belong to a study of regulatory and conventional T cells in RAG deficiency. TCRdb's table, derived via immunoSEQ multiplex PCR, lists solely in-frame clones and lacks some. The sample shows 6,000 to 7,000 clones, roughly 78% of them seen only once. V gave up 2 bases and J gave up 1 base; unmatched junction bases: 5. The CDR3 is made up of 15 amino acids. Germline CDR1 SGHRS, CDR2 YFSETQ. Another study also made use of these data, one on regulatory T cells. That report notes: The PCR used 52 TRBV and 13 TRBJ primers.

Sequenced sample: CD8+ T cells sorted from blood. The V gene is TRBV5-1, the J gene TRBJ2-5; TRBD1 matches 7 bases. This TCR came from a human donor in good health. CDR3 nucleotides: TGCGCCAGCAGCTTCTTAGGGGGCTTCCAAGAGACCCAGTACTTC. Its protein product is CASSFLGGFQETQYF.